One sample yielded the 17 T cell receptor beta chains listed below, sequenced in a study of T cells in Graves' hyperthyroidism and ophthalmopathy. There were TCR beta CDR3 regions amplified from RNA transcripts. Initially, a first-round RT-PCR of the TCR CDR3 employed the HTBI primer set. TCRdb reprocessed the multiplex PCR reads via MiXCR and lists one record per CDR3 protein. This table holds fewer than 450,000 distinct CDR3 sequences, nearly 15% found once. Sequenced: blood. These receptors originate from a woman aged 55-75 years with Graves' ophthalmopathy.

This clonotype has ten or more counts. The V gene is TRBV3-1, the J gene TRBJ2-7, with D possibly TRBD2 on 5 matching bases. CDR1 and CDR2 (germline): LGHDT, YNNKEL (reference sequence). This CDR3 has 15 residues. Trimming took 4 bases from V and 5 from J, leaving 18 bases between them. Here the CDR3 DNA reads TGTGCCAGCAGCCTCAGAGGTGGAAGCGGCCACGAGCAGTACTTC. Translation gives CASSLRGGSGHEQYF.

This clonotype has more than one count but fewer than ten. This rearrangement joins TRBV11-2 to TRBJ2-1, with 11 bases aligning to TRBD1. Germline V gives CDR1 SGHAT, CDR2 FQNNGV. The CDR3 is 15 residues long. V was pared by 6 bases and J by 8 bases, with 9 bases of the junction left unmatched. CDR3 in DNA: TGTGCCAGCAGATCTCCGGGACAGGGGGTCCATGAGCAGTTCTTC. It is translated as CASRSPGQGVHEQFF.

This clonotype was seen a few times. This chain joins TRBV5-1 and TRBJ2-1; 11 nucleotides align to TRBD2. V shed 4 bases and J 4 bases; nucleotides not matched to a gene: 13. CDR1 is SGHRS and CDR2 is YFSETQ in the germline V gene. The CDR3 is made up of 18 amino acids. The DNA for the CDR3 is TGCGCCAGCAGCCAAAATAGCGGGAGGGCCACGGTGTACAATGAGCAGTTCTTC. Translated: CASSQNSGRATVYNEQFF.

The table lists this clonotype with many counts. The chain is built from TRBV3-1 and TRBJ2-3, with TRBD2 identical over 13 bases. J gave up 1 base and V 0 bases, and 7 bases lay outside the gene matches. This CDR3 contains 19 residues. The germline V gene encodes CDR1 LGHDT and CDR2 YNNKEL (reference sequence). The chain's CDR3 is CASSQDLLAGGIGTDTQYF. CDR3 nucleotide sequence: TGTGCCAGCAGCCAAGATCTACTAGCGGGAGGGATCGGCACAGATACGCAGTATTTT.

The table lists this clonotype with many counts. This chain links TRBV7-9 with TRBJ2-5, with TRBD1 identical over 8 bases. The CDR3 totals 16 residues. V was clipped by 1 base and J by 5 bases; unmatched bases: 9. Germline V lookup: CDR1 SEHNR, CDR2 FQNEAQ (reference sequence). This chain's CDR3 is CASSLDSSDRDETQYF. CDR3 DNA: TGTGCCAGCAGCTTAGATTCGTCGGACAGGGACGAGACCCAGTACTTC. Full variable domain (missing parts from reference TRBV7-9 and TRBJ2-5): DTGVSQNPRHKITKRGQNVTFRCDPISEHNRLYWYRQTLGQGPEFLTYFQNEAQLEKSRLLSDRFSAERPKGSFSTLEIQRTEQGDSAMYLCASSLDSSDRDETQYFGPGTRLLVL.

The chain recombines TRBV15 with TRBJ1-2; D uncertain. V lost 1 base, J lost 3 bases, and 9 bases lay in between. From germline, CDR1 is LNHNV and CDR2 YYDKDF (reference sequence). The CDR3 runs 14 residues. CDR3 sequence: CATSRGGDDYGYTF. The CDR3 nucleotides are TGTGCCACCAGCAGAGGAGGCGATGACTATGGCTACACCTTC.

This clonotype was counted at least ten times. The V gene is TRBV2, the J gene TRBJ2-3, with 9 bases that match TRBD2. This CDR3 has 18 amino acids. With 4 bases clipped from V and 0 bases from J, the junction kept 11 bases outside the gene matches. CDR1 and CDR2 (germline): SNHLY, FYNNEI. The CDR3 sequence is CASSAPFPSGESTDTQYF. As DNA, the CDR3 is TGTGCCAGCAGTGCCCCCTTTCCTAGCGGGGAGAGCACAGATACGCAGTATTTT.

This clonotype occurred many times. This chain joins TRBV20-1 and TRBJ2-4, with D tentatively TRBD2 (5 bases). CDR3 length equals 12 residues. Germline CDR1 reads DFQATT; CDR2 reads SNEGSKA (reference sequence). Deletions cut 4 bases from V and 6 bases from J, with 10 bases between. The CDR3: CSAMLRGNIQYF. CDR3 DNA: TGCAGTGCTATGCTACGGGGAAACATTCAGTACTTC.

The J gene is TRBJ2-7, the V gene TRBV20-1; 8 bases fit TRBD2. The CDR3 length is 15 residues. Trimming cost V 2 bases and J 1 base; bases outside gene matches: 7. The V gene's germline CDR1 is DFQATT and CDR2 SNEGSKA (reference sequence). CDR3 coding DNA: TGCAGTGCTAGACCCGAGCGGGAGTGGTCCTACGAGCAGTACTTC. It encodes CSARPEREWSYEQYF.

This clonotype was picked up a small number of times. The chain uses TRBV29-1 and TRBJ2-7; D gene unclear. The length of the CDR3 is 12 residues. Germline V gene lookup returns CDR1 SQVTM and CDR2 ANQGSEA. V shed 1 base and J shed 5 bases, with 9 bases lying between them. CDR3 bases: TGCAGCGTTGAAGGGGGTCCGAACGAGCAGTACTTC. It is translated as CSVEGGPNEQYF.

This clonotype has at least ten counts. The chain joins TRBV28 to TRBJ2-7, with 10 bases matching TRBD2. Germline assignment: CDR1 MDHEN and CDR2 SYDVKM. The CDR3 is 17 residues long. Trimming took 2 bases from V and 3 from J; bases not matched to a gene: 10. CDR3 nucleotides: TGTGCCAGCAGTTTAGAGCTAGCGGGAGTCCCCTTCTACGAGCAGTACTTC. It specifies CASSLELAGVPFYEQYF.

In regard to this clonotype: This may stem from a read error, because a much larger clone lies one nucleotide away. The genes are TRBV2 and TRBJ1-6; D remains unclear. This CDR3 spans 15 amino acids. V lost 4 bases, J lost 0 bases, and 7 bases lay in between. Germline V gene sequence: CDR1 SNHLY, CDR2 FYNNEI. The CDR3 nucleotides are TGTGCCAGCAGTGTACGGGCCTCCTATAATTCACCCCTCCACTTT. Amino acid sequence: CASSVRASYNSPLHF. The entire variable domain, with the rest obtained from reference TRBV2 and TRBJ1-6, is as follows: EPEVTQTPSHQVTQMGQEVILRCVPISNHLYFYWYRQILGQKVEFLVSFYNNEISEKSEIFDDQFSVERPDGSNFTLKIRSTKLEDSAMYFCASSVRASYNSPLHFGNGTRLTVT.

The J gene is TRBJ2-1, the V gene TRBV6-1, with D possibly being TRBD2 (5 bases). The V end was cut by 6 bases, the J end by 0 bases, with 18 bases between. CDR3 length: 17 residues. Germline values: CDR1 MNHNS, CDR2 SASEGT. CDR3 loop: CASSRPRGSGSYNEQFF. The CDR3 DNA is TGTGCCAGCAGCCGACCGCGCGGGTCTGGCTCCTACAATGAGCAGTTCTTC.

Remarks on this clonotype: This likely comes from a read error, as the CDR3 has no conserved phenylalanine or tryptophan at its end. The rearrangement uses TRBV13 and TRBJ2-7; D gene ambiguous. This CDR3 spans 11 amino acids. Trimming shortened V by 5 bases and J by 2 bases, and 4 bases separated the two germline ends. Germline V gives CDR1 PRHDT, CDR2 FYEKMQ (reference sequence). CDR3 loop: CASSQTYEQYL. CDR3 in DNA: TGTGCCAGCAGCCAAACCTACGAGCAGTACCTC.

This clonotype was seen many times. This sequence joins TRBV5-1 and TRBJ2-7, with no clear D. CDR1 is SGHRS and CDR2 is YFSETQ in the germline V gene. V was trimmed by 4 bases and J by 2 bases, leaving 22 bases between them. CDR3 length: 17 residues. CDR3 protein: CASSPGSRRQGPYEQYF. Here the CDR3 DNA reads TGCGCCAGCAGCCCCGGGTCAAGAAGGCAAGGTCCCTACGAGCAGTACTTC. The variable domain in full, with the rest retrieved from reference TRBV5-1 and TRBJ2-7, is KAGVTQTPRYLIKTRGQQVTLSCSPISGHRSVSWYQQTPGQGLQFLFEYFSETQRNKGNFPGRFSGRQFSNSRSEMNVSTLELGDSALYLCASSPGSRRQGPYEQYFGPGTRLTVT.

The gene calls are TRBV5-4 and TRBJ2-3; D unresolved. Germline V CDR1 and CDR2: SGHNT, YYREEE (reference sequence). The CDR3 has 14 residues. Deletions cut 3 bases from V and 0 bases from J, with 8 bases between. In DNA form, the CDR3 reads TGTGCCAGCAGCTCTGAAAGGAGCACAGATACGCAGTATTTT. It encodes CASSSERSTDTQYF.

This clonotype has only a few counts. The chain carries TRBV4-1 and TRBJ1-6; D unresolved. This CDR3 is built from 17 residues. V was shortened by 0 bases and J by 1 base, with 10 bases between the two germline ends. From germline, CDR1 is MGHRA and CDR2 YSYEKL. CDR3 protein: CASSQDHGVSYNSPLHF. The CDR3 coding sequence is TGCGCCAGCAGCCAAGATCATGGGGTATCCTATAATTCACCCCTCCACTTT.